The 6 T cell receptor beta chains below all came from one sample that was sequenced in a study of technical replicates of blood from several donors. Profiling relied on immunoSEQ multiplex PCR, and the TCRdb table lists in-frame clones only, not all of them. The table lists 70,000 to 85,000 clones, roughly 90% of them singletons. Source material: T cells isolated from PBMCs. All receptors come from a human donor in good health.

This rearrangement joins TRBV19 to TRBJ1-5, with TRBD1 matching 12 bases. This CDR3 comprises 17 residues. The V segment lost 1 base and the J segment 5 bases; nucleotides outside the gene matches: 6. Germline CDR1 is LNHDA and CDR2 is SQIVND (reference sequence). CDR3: CASSIGGQGALDQPQHF. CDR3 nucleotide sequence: TGTGCCAGTAGTATAGGGGGACAGGGGGCCCTTGATCAGCCCCAGCATTTT.

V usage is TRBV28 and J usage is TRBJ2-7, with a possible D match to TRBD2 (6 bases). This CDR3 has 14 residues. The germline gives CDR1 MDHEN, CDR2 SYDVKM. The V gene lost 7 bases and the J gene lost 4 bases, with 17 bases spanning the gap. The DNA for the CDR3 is TGTGCCAGCAAATCGGGACTCCATTCTTACGAGCAGTACTTC. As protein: CASKSGLHSYEQYF. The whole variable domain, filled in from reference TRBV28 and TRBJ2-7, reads DVKVTQSSRYLVKRTGEKVFLECVQDMDHENMFWYRQDPGLGLRLIYFSYDVKMKEKGDIPEGYSVSREKKERFSLILESASTNQTSMYLCASKSGLHSYEQYFGPGTRLTVT.

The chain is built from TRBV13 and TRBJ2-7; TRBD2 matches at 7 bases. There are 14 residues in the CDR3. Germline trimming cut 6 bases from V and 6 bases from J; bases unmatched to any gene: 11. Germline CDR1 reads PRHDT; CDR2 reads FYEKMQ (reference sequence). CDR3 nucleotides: TGTGCCAGCAGGGGAAGAGGGAGGGCCCTCGAGCAGTACTTC. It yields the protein CASRGRGRALEQYF.

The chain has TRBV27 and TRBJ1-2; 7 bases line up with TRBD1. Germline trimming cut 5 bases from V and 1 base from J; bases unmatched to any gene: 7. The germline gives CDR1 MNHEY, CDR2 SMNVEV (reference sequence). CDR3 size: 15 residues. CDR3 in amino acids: CASSPIQGVNYGYTF. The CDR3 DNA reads TGTGCCAGCAGTCCGATCCAGGGGGTTAACTATGGCTACACCTTC.

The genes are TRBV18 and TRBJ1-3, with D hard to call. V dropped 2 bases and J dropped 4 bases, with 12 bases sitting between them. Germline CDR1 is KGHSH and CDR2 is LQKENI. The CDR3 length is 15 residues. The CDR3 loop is CASSPVGGHGNTIYF. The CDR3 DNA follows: TGTGCCAGCTCACCAGTTGGAGGGCACGGAAACACCATATATTTT.

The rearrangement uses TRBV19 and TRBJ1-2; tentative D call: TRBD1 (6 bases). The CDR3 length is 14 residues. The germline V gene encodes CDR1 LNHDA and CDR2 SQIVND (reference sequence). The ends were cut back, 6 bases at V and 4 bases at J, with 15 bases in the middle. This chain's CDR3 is CASSGGGGSYGYTF. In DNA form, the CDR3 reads TGTGCCAGTAGCGGGGGAGGGGGGAGCTATGGCTACACCTTC. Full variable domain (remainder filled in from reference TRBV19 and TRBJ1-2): DGGITQSPKYLFRKEGQNVTLSCEQNLNHDAMYWYRQDPGQGLRLIYYSQIVNDFQKGDIAEGYSVSREKKESFPLTVTSAQKNPTAFYLCASSGGGGSYGYTFGSGTRLTVV.